A single sample gave rise to the 28 T cell receptor beta chains below, sequenced in a study of T-cell memory formation after mild COVID-19. TCRdb called the 5' RACE reads again in MiXCR, with one record for every CDR3 protein. Of under 400,000 distinct CDR3 sequences listed, under 25% are singletons. Sequencing used PBMCs or a T cell subset sorted from them (not recorded which). These TCRs come from an adult woman who had mild COVID-19 (a few samples of this study predate the infection). Cell type and time point are not known.

The chain combines TRBV29-1 with TRBJ2-3; D is perhaps TRBD2 (6 bases). Germline-derived CDR1 and CDR2 are SQVTM and ANQGSEA. With 4 bases removed from V and 3 bases from J, the gap between germline ends came to 11 bases. The CDR3 is 13 residues long. The CDR3 bases are TGCAGCGTTGGAGGGGAGGCGACAGATACGCAGTATTTT. Translation: CSVGGEATDTQYF.

Only a few counts were recorded for this clonotype. One end of the junction is discordant with germline, which a read error may explain. This chain connects TRBV7-6 to TRBJ2-3; D is unresolved. CDR1 is SGHVS, CDR2 FNYEAQ, per germline. The CDR3 runs to 9 residues. Here the CDR3 DNA reads TGTGCCAGCAGCTTAGCGCTGGATTTT. Its translation: CASSLALDF.

This sequence joins TRBV25-1 and TRBJ2-3, with D unclear. The germline V gene encodes CDR1 MGHDK and CDR2 SYGVNS. V was trimmed by 2 bases and J by 15 bases, leaving 12 bases between them. The CDR3 is 11 residues long. CDR3 residues: CASSEQDQQYF. The DNA of the CDR3 is TGTGCCAGCAGTGAACAGGACCAGCAATATTTT.

This clonotype was observed a handful of times. V usage is TRBV9 and J usage is TRBJ2-3; D is perhaps TRBD1 or TRBD2 (5 bases each). CDR1 and CDR2 from the germline V gene are SGDLS and YYNGEE. The CDR3 has 16 residues. V lost 2 bases to trimming and J lost 2 bases, with 15 bases between them. The DNA of the CDR3 is TGTGCCAGCAGCGTCGAACCGGGACCCCTCACAGATACGCAGTATTTT. This gives the protein CASSVEPGPLTDTQYF.

Of note for this clonotype: Compared with germline, one end of the junction differs, possibly owing to a read error. The J gene is TRBJ1-5, the V gene TRBV12-3 or TRBV12-4; no clear D. This CDR3 is built from 17 residues. CDR3 nucleotide sequence: TGTGCCAGCAGTTTTGGGCCGTCCTTGTATAGCAATCATCCCCAGCATTTT. It yields the protein CASSFGPSLYSNHPQHF.

J is TRBJ1-2 and V is TRBV18, with TRBD1 matching over 9 bases. CDR3 length: 15 amino acids. V shed 5 bases and J 2 bases; nucleotides not matched to a gene: 6. The germline gives CDR1 KGHSH, CDR2 LQKENI. Here the CDR3 reads CASSDRTGANYGYTF. The CDR3 DNA reads as TGTGCCAGCTCAGACCGGACAGGGGCGAACTATGGCTACACCTTC.

In this sample, this clonotype turned up a few times. This chain joins TRBV10-3 and TRBJ2-1; 10 bases fit TRBD2. The germline V gene has CDR1 ENHRY and CDR2 SYGVKD. V lost 6 bases to trimming and J lost 1 base; unmatched junction nucleotides: 18. This CDR3 is built from 20 residues. CDR3 DNA sequence: TGTGCCATCAGCAACTTACTAGCGGGAACCATACCACGGTCCTACAATGAGCAGTTCTTC. Its translation is CAISNLLAGTIPRSYNEQFF.

V usage is TRBV5-1 and J usage is TRBJ1-5, with 7 bases matching TRBD1. The CDR3 totals 15 residues. Losses at the gene ends were 4 bases for V and 3 bases for J; bases not matched to a gene: 7. The V gene's germline CDR1 is SGHRS and CDR2 YFSETQ. The CDR3 nucleotides are TGCGCCAGCAGCCCCCAGGGACAGCTCAATCAGCCCCAGCATTTT. Translation: CASSPQGQLNQPQHF.

This clonotype came up a few times. V gene TRBV14 combines with J gene TRBJ2-6, with D unresolved. Germline CDR1 is SGHDN and CDR2 is FVKESK. The germline V and J ends were trimmed by 3 bases and 4 bases, with 7 bases remaining between them. The CDR3 totals 14 residues. CDR3 region: CASSQTPGANVLTF. Written as DNA, the CDR3 is TGTGCCAGCAGCCAGACTCCCGGGGCCAACGTCCTGACTTTC.

This chain connects TRBV5-1 to TRBJ2-3; 7 nucleotides match TRBD2. The V and J ends lost 4 bases and 8 bases, in that order; junction bases with no gene match: 1. Germline CDR1 is SGHRS and CDR2 is YFSETQ. The CDR3 is 11 residues long. The CDR3 DNA follows: TGCGCCAGCAGCGGGGAGGGTACGCAGTATTTT. This codes for CASSGEGTQYF.

V is TRBV7-6 and J is TRBJ2-1; the D call may be TRBD1 or TRBD2 (6 bases each). V was shortened by 1 base and J by 8 bases, with 18 bases between the two germline ends. CDR3 length: 16 residues. The V gene's germline CDR1 is SGHVS and CDR2 FNYEAQ. Here the CDR3 DNA reads TGTGCCAGCAGCTTAGAAGGGGGACTTTCCATCCATGAGCAGTTCTTC. Residues: CASSLEGGLSIHEQFF.

This clonotype was observed a handful of times. The genes are TRBV5-1 and TRBJ2-5; D is perhaps TRBD2 (5 bases). The CDR3 runs to 16 residues. Trimming removed 2 bases from V and 2 bases from J, with 16 bases in between. The germline CDR1 and CDR2 sequences are SGHRS and YFSETQ. CDR3: CASSLSRSGQQETQYF. As DNA, the CDR3 is TGCGCCAGCAGCTTAAGTAGGAGCGGCCAGCAAGAGACCCAGTACTTC.

This clonotype has a handful of counts. The rearrangement joins TRBV7-2 to TRBJ2-5; D may correspond to TRBD1 or TRBD2 (5 bases each). V shed 5 bases and J shed 4 bases, with 20 bases lying between them. Per the germline V gene, CDR1 is SGHTA and CDR2 is FQGNSA. CDR3 length: 16 amino acids. CDR3 region: CASSPTGAPPPETQYF. DNA of the CDR3: TGTGCCAGCAGCCCTACCGGGGCACCCCCCCCAGAGACCCAGTACTTC.

The chain couples TRBV24-1 to TRBJ1-2; the D gene is possibly TRBD1 (5 bases). Germline CDR1 and CDR2: KGHDR and SFDVKD. Trimming stripped 4 bases from V and 4 bases from J, with 12 bases between. There are 14 residues in the CDR3. CDR3 DNA sequence: TGTGCCACCAGTGAGGGGACCGATGTCTATGGCTACACCTTC. Its protein is CATSEGTDVYGYTF.

V gene TRBV18 combines with J gene TRBJ2-3; 11 bases map to TRBD2. In germline, CDR1 is KGHSH, CDR2 LQKENI. This CDR3 spans 17 amino acids. V trimming: 4 bases; J trimming: 2 bases; junction bases outside the gene matches: 8. The CDR3 is CASSLLQLAGDTDTQYF. CDR3 nucleotide sequence: TGTGCCAGCTCACTCCTTCAACTAGCGGGGGACACAGATACGCAGTATTTT. The complete variable domain, with remaining parts taken from reference TRBV18 and TRBJ2-3, reads NAGVMQNPRHLVRRRGQEARLRCSPMKGHSHVYWYRQLPEEGLKFMVYLQKENIIDESGMPKERFSAEFPKEGPSILRIQQVVRGDSAAYFCASSLLQLAGDTDTQYFGPGTRLTVL.

This clonotype was observed a handful of times. The CDR3 DNA reads TGTGCCAGCAGACACGTCAACAGATACACTGAAGCTTTCTTT. Translating it yields CASRHVNRYTEAFF. The chain is built from TRBV12-3 or TRBV12-4 and TRBJ1-1; D remains unclear. The CDR3 totals 14 residues. V was clipped by 6 bases and J by 3 bases, with 14 bases between them.

The V and J genes are TRBV24-1 and TRBJ2-1, with 7 nucleotides matching TRBD2. Trimming took 1 base from V and 8 from J; bases not matched to a gene: 10. The germline V gene encodes CDR1 KGHDR and CDR2 SFDVKD. The CDR3 contains 16 residues. As DNA, the CDR3 is TGTGCCACCAGTGATTTAGACTTCCCGGGGGGTGATGAGCAGTTCTTC. Translated: CATSDLDFPGGDEQFF.

CDR3 loop: CASSAGTLIPNEQYF. The CDR3 region has the DNA TGTGCCAGCAGTGCCGGGACCCTCATTCCCAACGAGCAGTACTTC. The rearrangement links TRBV6-5 to TRBJ2-7; D assignment may be TRBD1 or TRBD2 (5 bases each). The germline gives CDR1 MNHEY, CDR2 SVGAGI. V was cut by 5 bases and J by 5 bases, with 19 bases left in between. The CDR3 covers 15 residues.

This clonotype was seen more than once but under ten times. This chain joins TRBV7-9 and TRBJ2-1; a possible D gene is TRBD1 (5 bases). Trimming took 1 base from V and 6 from J, leaving 10 bases between them. The length of the CDR3 is 14 residues. Germline V gene data show CDR1 as SEHNR and CDR2 as FQNEAQ (reference sequence). The CDR3 coding sequence is TGTGCCAGCAGCTTAGAGCCAGGGTTCAATGAGCAGTTCTTC. Its translation is CASSLEPGFNEQFF.

The genes are TRBV7-9 and TRBJ2-3, with a tentative D call TRBD1 (5 bases). Germline V gene data show CDR1 as SEHNR and CDR2 as FQNEAQ (reference sequence). The V end was cut by 6 bases, the J end by 0 bases, with 10 bases between. This CDR3 has 14 amino acids. The CDR3 here is CASSFQGSTDTQYF. CDR3 coding DNA: TGTGCCAGCAGTTTTCAGGGAAGCACAGATACGCAGTATTTT. Based on the CDR3 plus reference TRBV7-9 and TRBJ2-3, the full variable domain is DTGVSQNPRHKITKRGQNVTFRCDPISEHNRLYWYRQTLGQGPEFLTYFQNEAQLEKSRLLSDRFSAERPKGSFSTLEIQRTEQGDSAMYLCASSFQGSTDTQYFGPGTRLTVL.

This clonotype appeared many times. The V gene is TRBV12-3 or TRBV12-4, the J gene TRBJ2-3; the D call may be TRBD1 or TRBD2 (6 bases each). The CDR3 length is 14 residues. The V end lost 4 bases, the J end lost 3 bases, and 11 bases lay between the germline ends. The CDR3 here is CASSSTGRTDTQYF. The CDR3 nucleotides read TGTGCCAGCAGTTCTACAGGGAGGACAGATACGCAGTATTTT.

This clonotype was seen more than once but under ten times. The V call is TRBV24-1, the J call TRBJ2-2; D tentatively reads TRBD1 or TRBD2 (5 bases each). Germline loops: CDR1 KGHDR, CDR2 SFDVKD. This CDR3 has 17 amino acids. The V gene lost 0 bases and the J gene lost 2 bases, with 12 bases spanning the gap. The CDR3 sequence is CATSDLTGTHNTGELFF. The CDR3 region has the DNA TGTGCCACCAGTGATTTGACCGGGACCCACAACACCGGGGAGCTGTTTTTT.

Note on this clonotype: Without the conserved terminal phenylalanine or tryptophan, this CDR3 likely stems from a read error. The chain recombines TRBV12-3 or TRBV12-4 with TRBJ1-2; tentatively, D is TRBD1 (5 bases). V lost 4 bases, J lost 8 bases, and 14 bases lay in between. CDR3 size: 13 residues. The CDR3 reads CASSSDIQVGYTL. The DNA for the CDR3 is TGTGCCAGCAGTTCGGACATTCAGGTCGGCTACACCTTA.

This clonotype has more than one count but fewer than ten. CDR3 sequence reads: CASQHPLPGTGFYPLHF. The CDR3 region has the DNA TGTGCCAGCCAACACCCCCTGCCCGGGACAGGGTTCTACCCCCTCCACTTT. The chain links TRBV7-9 to TRBJ1-6, with 9 bases that match TRBD1. CDR1 and CDR2 from the germline V gene are SEHNR and FQNEAQ (reference sequence). J gave up 13 bases and V 8 bases, and 21 bases lay outside the gene matches. The CDR3 is 17 residues long.

This clonotype was seen a few times. The chain joins TRBV29-1 to TRBJ2-7, with TRBD2 matching 9 bases. The germline V gene has CDR1 SQVTM and CDR2 ANQGSEA. Trimming cost V 5 bases and J 3 bases; bases outside gene matches: 5. CDR3 length: 13 residues. The CDR3 here is CSVLAGEGYEQYF. The CDR3 coding sequence is TGCAGCGTTTTAGCGGGAGAGGGCTACGAGCAGTACTTC.

The chain is built from TRBV12-3 or TRBV12-4 and TRBJ1-5; possibly TRBD1 for D (6 bases). CDR3 length: 13 residues. The germline V and J ends were trimmed by 5 bases and 5 bases, with 10 bases remaining between them. The CDR3 sequence: CASSREGDQPQHF. CDR3 DNA: TGTGCCAGCAGTCGGGAGGGGGATCAGCCCCAGCATTTT.

This clonotype has a handful of counts. The chain employs TRBV29-1 and TRBJ2-7, with D unclear. The CDR3 loop spans 13 amino acids. CDR1 SQVTM and CDR2 ANQGSEA come from the germline V gene. V dropped 4 bases and J dropped 0 bases, with 10 bases sitting between them. The CDR3 sequence: CSVVQRGSYEQYF. CDR3 coding DNA: TGCAGCGTTGTCCAGAGAGGCTCCTACGAGCAGTACTTC.

This rearrangement joins TRBV20-1 to TRBJ1-2; D gene unclear. This CDR3 has 12 amino acids. Germline assignment: CDR1 DFQATT and CDR2 SNEGSKA (reference sequence). V was cut by 5 bases and J by 0 bases, with 7 bases left in between. CDR3 in amino acids: CSAPSTNYGYTF. The CDR3, as DNA: TGCAGTGCTCCGTCCACTAACTATGGCTACACCTTC.